These 21 T cell receptor beta chains originate from one sample sequenced in a study of cytomegalovirus exposure and HLA in healthy donors. The PCR contained 60 Vbeta and 13 Jbeta primers. TCRdb keeps only in-frame clones here, not all; method: immunoSEQ multiplex PCR. The table has some 110,000 clones, approximately 79% seen once. Specimen: PBMCs. These receptors were obtained from a man between 60 and 75 years old in good health and CMV-seronegative.

CDR3 sequence (DNA): TGTGCCAGCAGCCCAGGCGCTTTACAAGAGACCCAGTACTTC. It translates to CASSPGALQETQYF. The J gene is TRBJ2-5, the V gene TRBV7-9; no clear D gene. The CDR3 loop spans 14 amino acids. The V end lost 5 bases, the J end lost 2 bases, and 12 bases lay between the germline ends. Germline values: CDR1 SEHNR, CDR2 FQNEAQ (reference sequence).

This clone was counted only a few times. The V gene is TRBV19, the J gene TRBJ2-1; 8 bases agree with TRBD1. V shed 1 base, J shed 8 bases, and the junction held 4 bases outside the gene matches. Germline V gene lookup returns CDR1 LNHDA and CDR2 SQIVND (reference sequence). The CDR3 sequence is 14 residues long. The CDR3 region is CASSIVRGLDEQFF. DNA of the CDR3: TGTGCCAGTAGTATAGTCAGGGGGCTCGATGAGCAGTTCTTC.

The chain joins TRBV6-1 to TRBJ1-5; D uncertain. CDR3 size: 13 residues. V was trimmed by 7 bases and J by 5 bases, leaving 12 bases between them. Germline V gives CDR1 MNHNS, CDR2 SASEGT. CDR3 sequence (DNA): TGTGCCAGCACCGACGAGGGATATCAGCCCCAGCATTTT. Its translation: CASTDEGYQPQHF.

The chain employs TRBV5-1 and TRBJ2-3; 11 bases are shared with TRBD2. This CDR3 has 17 amino acids. V lost 4 bases to trimming and J lost 1 base; unmatched junction nucleotides: 8. The germline gives CDR1 SGHRS, CDR2 YFSETQ. CDR3 nucleotide sequence: TGCGCCAGCAGCGGACGTACTAGCGGGGGACGCACAGATACGCAGTATTTT. Amino acids: CASSGRTSGGRTDTQYF.

This clone is categorized as medium-sized. This chain connects TRBV6-1 to TRBJ2-2, with 8 bases fitting TRBD1. The CDR3 extends over 15 amino acids. V was clipped by 4 bases and J by 5 bases; unmatched bases: 6. Germline V gene data show CDR1 as MNHNS and CDR2 as SASEGT. CDR3: CASSAQTGGTGELFF. The CDR3 region has the DNA TGTGCCAGCAGTGCGCAAACAGGGGGAACCGGGGAGCTGTTTTTT.

J is TRBJ1-2 and V is TRBV7-6, with 9 bases matching TRBD1. J was trimmed by 1 base and V by 0 bases; bases with no gene match: 3. Germline V gene sequence: CDR1 SGHVS, CDR2 FNYEAQ. The CDR3 has 16 amino acids. As DNA, the CDR3 is TGTGCCAGCAGCTTAGCGGGACAGGGTGTTAACTATGGCTACACCTTC. Its translation: CASSLAGQGVNYGYTF.

This chain joins TRBV7-2 and TRBJ2-2; 8 bases align to TRBD1. Trimming removed 5 bases from V and 5 bases from J; junction bases left unmatched: 10. Germline V lookup: CDR1 SGHTA, CDR2 FQGNSA. This CDR3 has 16 residues. The CDR3 nucleotides read TGTGCCAGCAGCCTCCGGGACAGGAGACAAACCGGGGAGCTGTTTTTT. Protein sequence: CASSLRDRRQTGELFF.

This chain connects TRBV18 to TRBJ1-6; D is undetermined. CDR1 is KGHSH, CDR2 LQKENI, per germline. This CDR3 spans 17 amino acids. The V and J ends lost 3 bases and 0 bases respectively, with 12 bases between them. CDR3 residues: CASSPSAISSYNSPLHF. CDR3 nucleotides: TGTGCCAGCTCACCCTCCGCGATTAGCTCCTATAATTCACCCCTCCACTTT. The whole variable domain, remainder taken from reference TRBV18 and TRBJ1-6, is NAGVMQNPRHLVRRRGQEARLRCSPMKGHSHVYWYRQLPEEGLKFMVYLQKENIIDESGMPKERFSAEFPKEGPSILRIQQVVRGDSAAYFCASSPSAISSYNSPLHFGNGTRLTVT.

The V gene is TRBV4-1, the J gene TRBJ1-5; D gene uncertain. The V end lost 0 bases, the J end lost 4 bases, and 7 bases lay between the germline ends. The germline V gene has CDR1 MGHRA and CDR2 YSYEKL. The CDR3 covers 14 residues. The CDR3 nucleotides are TGCGCCAGCAGCCAAGAGCCGAGTAATCAGCCCCAGCATTTT. Translation gives CASSQEPSNQPQHF.

This clone was counted only a few times. The chain carries TRBV5-1 and TRBJ1-1; no clear D. The V gene's germline CDR1 is SGHRS and CDR2 YFSETQ. Deletions cut 4 bases from V and 0 bases from J, with 10 bases between. There are 14 residues in the CDR3. As DNA, the CDR3 is TGCGCCAGCAGCCAGGTGGGCATGAACACTGAAGCTTTCTTT. Translation gives CASSQVGMNTEAFF.

V gene TRBV5-1 combines with J gene TRBJ2-5; the match to TRBD2 covers 9 bases. Germline CDR1 is SGHRS and CDR2 is YFSETQ. There are 15 residues in the CDR3. V dropped 4 bases and J dropped 2; count of bases not matched to a gene: 6. CDR3 amino acids: CASSDLAGQQETQYF. The CDR3 DNA sequence: TGCGCCAGCAGCGACCTAGCGGGGCAACAAGAGACCCAGTACTTC.

The chain is built from TRBV5-6 and TRBJ2-1; 11 bases agree with TRBD2. Germline-derived CDR1 and CDR2 are SGHDT and YYEEEE. The CDR3 length is 17 residues. With 3 bases clipped from V and 7 bases from J, the junction kept 12 bases outside the gene matches. CDR3 in DNA: TGTGCCAGCAGCTACCTCTCCCTAGCGGGGGGAGGGAATGAGCAGTTCTTC. Residues: CASSYLSLAGGGNEQFF.

The chain joins TRBV19 to TRBJ2-1, with 7 bases identical to TRBD2. CDR1 is LNHDA and CDR2 is SQIVND in the germline V gene (reference sequence). The CDR3 is made up of 15 amino acids. V lost 3 bases, J lost 4 bases, and 6 bases stayed unmatched. The CDR3 coding sequence is TGTGCCAGTAGTATGGGAGGGTGGATTTACAATGAGCAGTTCTTC. As protein: CASSMGGWIYNEQFF. Full variable domain (missing parts from reference TRBV19 and TRBJ2-1): DGGITQSPKYLFRKEGQNVTLSCEQNLNHDAMYWYRQDPGQGLRLIYYSQIVNDFQKGDIAEGYSVSREKKESFPLTVTSAQKNPTAFYLCASSMGGWIYNEQFFGPGTRLTVL.

V and J are TRBV2 and TRBJ2-5; TRBD1 might be the D (6 bases). V shed 8 bases and J shed 4 bases, with 14 bases lying between them. This CDR3 is built from 13 residues. The germline gives CDR1 SNHLY, CDR2 FYNNEI. The CDR3: CASLWGLGETQYF. CDR3 DNA: TGTGCCAGCTTATGGGGGCTAGGAGAGACCCAGTACTTC. The variable domain in full, with the rest retrieved from reference TRBV2 and TRBJ2-5, is EPEVTQTPSHQVTQMGQEVILRCVPISNHLYFYWYRQILGQKVEFLVSFYNNEISEKSEIFDDQFSVERPDGSNFTLKIRSTKLEDSAMYFCASLWGLGETQYFGPGTRLLVL.

The rearrangement links TRBV19 to TRBJ1-5; no clear D gene. This CDR3 comprises 13 residues. V lost 3 bases, J lost 4 bases, and 7 bases lay in between. The germline gives CDR1 LNHDA, CDR2 SQIVND (reference sequence). The CDR3 spells CASSIPGNQPQHF. The CDR3 region has the DNA TGTGCCAGTAGTATCCCCGGGAATCAGCCCCAGCATTTT.

This clone was seen once. V usage is TRBV19 and J usage is TRBJ1-2; 9 nucleotides match TRBD1. The CDR3 runs 15 residues. Germline V gives CDR1 LNHDA, CDR2 SQIVND (reference sequence). Trimming cost V 4 bases and J 4 bases; bases outside gene matches: 7. The CDR3 nucleotides are TGTGCCAGTAGTACCCGACAGGGGGGGACCTATGGCTACACCTTC. This translates into CASSTRQGGTYGYTF.

The genes are TRBV19 and TRBJ2-5, with D possibly matching TRBD2 (5 bases). Per the germline V gene, CDR1 is LNHDA and CDR2 is SQIVND (reference sequence). Trimming stripped 5 bases from V and 11 bases from J, with 15 bases between. The CDR3 is 12 residues long. The CDR3 region is CASSPSFGEQYF. The CDR3 DNA reads as TGTGCCAGTAGTCCTTCCTTCGGGGAGCAGTACTTC.

V and J are TRBV5-1 and TRBJ1-2; D remains unclear. The V and J ends lost 7 bases and 6 bases respectively, with 19 bases between them. The CDR3 extends over 14 amino acids. From germline, CDR1 is SGHRS and CDR2 YFSETQ. DNA of the CDR3: TGCGCCAGCTTACCGGGTCCAACTGCGAATGGCTACACCTTC. The encoded protein is CASLPGPTANGYTF.

The chain is built from TRBV29-1 and TRBJ2-1, with D tentatively TRBD1 (5 bases). The germline gives CDR1 SQVTM, CDR2 ANQGSEA. The length of the CDR3 is 13 residues. V lost 4 bases, J lost 0 bases, and 7 bases lay in between. For the CDR3, the DNA is TGCAGCGTTGTGACAGTCTCCTACAATGAGCAGTTCTTC. Its protein product is CSVVTVSYNEQFF.

This clone has only a few counts. This chain links TRBV5-6 with TRBJ2-7; TRBD1 aligns across 8 bases. Looked up from germline, CDR1 is SGHDT and CDR2 is YYEEEE. This CDR3 has 14 residues. Germline trimming cut 3 bases from V and 3 bases from J; bases unmatched to any gene: 5. DNA for the CDR3: TGTGCCAGCAGCTCCGGGACAGGATTCTACGAGCAGTACGTC. The encoded protein is CASSSGTGFYEQYV.

The rearrangement joins TRBV6-5 to TRBJ1-5; D is uncertain. The CDR3 has 15 residues. Trimming left V 0 bases short and J 0 bases short, with 6 bases between. Germline V lookup: CDR1 MNHEY, CDR2 SVGAGI. The CDR3 coding sequence is TGTGCCAGCAGTTACTCGGGCAGTAGCAATCAGCCCCAGCATTTT. Residues: CASSYSGSSNQPQHF.